Described below is a single TCR beta chain sequence and its context. The sample is drawn from a study of blood T cell repertoires in COVID-19. Study information: Sources were T cells, B-cell-depleted T cells, or PBMCs; the material itself was cDNA or gDNA.

Per the original methods: Counts of nucleated cells, estimated from reference gene primer amplification, were obtained. TCRdb keeps only in-frame clones here, not all; method: immunoSEQ multiplex PCR. The DNA gave D and trimming, while V, J and clone size come from that table. The sample consists of just over 300,000 clones, just under 90% of them appearing once. V was cut by 10 bases and J by 8 bases, with 14 bases left in between. CDR1 and CDR2 from the germline V gene are SGHNT and YENEEA. The CDR3 extends over 12 amino acids. Sequences were obtained from peripheral blood. The chain uses TRBV11-3 and TRBJ2-2; D may be TRBD2 (5 bases). The receptor was derived from a woman younger than 45 with COVID-19, enrolled during active disease. The DNA of the CDR3 is TGTGCCACCCGGGGTGGGTTAGGGGAGCTGTTTTTT. The encoded protein is CATRGGLGELFF.